Listed here is a single T cell receptor beta chain. As originally analysed: The assay estimated nucleated cells by amplifying reference gene primers. Using immunoSEQ multiplex PCR, the repertoire was profiled, and TCRdb retains in-frame clones only, with some absent. Clone size and the V and J calls come from that table; the DNA yielded D and trimming. This sample has roughly 25,000 clones, with approximately 92% found just once. This entry belongs to a study of blood T cell repertoires in COVID-19. Study-level information: Researchers got acute and convalescent COVID-19 samples from the United States, Italy and Spain. PBMCs, B-cell-depleted T cells, or T cells provided the cDNA or gDNA that made up the material.

V was clipped by 0 bases and J by 5 bases, with 10 bases between them. The CDR3 length is 14 residues. Germline CDR1 is MGHRA and CDR2 is YSYEKL. The material sequenced was peripheral blood. The TCR sequence derives from a human donor in a cohort sampled during active COVID-19. The rearrangement joins TRBV4-1 to TRBJ2-5, with D maybe TRBD1 (6 bases). CDR3 sequence: CASSQEGAWETQYF. For the CDR3, the DNA is TGCGCCAGCAGCCAAGAGGGGGCATGGGAGACCCAGTACTTC.